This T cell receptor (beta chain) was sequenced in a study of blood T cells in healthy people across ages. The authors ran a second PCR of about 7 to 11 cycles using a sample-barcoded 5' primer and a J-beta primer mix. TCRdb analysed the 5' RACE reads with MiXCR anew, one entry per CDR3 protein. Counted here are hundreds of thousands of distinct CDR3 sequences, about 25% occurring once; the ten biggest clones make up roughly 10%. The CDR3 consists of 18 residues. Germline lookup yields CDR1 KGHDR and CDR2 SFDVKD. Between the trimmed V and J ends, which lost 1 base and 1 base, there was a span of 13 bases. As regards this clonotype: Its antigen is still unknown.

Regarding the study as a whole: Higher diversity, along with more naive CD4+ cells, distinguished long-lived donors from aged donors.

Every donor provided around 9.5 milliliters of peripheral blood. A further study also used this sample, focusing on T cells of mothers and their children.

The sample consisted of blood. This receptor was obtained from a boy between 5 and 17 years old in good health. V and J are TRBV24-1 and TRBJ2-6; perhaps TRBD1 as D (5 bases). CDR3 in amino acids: CATSDFRGRASGANVLTF. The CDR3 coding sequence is TGTGCCACCAGTGATTTTAGGGGCAGGGCGTCTGGGGCCAACGTCCTGACTTTC.